These T cell receptor beta chains were read from a single sample in a study of shared clonotypes between healthy human individuals. Sequencing was performed with immunoSEQ multiplex PCR; in TCRdb, only in-frame clones are kept and a portion is missing. The top ten clones hold roughly 0.13% of a sample with 2 million to 2.5 million clones, around 95% of them seen once. Sequencing was carried out using naive CD4+ T cells sorted from blood. Every receptor here comes from a man younger than 35 in good health. Both conserved end residues are part of each CDR3. Fields, in order: J gene, clone size, D gene, V gene, CDR3 DNA, CDR3 protein. The D gene is left open where the match is weak. Expanded clones get a size class; other rows say once, few or many, or leave the size out.

J: TRBJ1-4; size: .; D: TRBD1; V: TRBV2; DNA: TGTGCCAGCAGTGGGGAGTCGACAGGGTCTAATGAAAAACTGTTTTTT; CDR3: CASSGESTGSNEKLFF
J: TRBJ2-2; size: .; D: TRBD2; V: TRBV30; DNA: TGTGCCTGCCTAGCGGTACTCAACACCGGGGAGCTGTTTTTT; CDR3: CACLAVLNTGELFF
J: TRBJ2-1; size: .; D: .; V: TRBV11-1; DNA: TGTGCCAGCAGCTTAGAACTAAAGGGGTACAATGAGCAGTTCTTC; CDR3: CASSLELKGYNEQFF
J: TRBJ2-5; size: .; D: .; V: TRBV5-1; DNA: TGCGCCAGCAGCTTGTCTAGTAGCACCTCGCCCCAAGAGACCCAGTACTTC; CDR3: CASSLSSSTSPQETQYF
J: TRBJ2-1; size: .; D: .; V: TRBV28; DNA: TGTGCCAGCAGTTTAGCGGGGACCTACAATGAGCAGTTCTTC; CDR3: CASSLAGTYNEQFF
J: TRBJ2-2; size: .; D: TRBD1; V: TRBV9; DNA: TGTGCCAGCAGCCCCCGGGACAGGGGCGGTTCCGGGGAGCTGTTTTTT; CDR3: CASSPRDRGGSGELFF
J: TRBJ2-1; size: .; D: .; V: TRBV18; DNA: TGTGCCAGCTCACGTTCAGTTAACTCCTACAATGAGCAGTTCTTC; CDR3: CASSRSVNSYNEQFF
J: TRBJ1-3; size: .; D: .; V: TRBV6-5; DNA: TGTGCCACCAAACCGAGAGGGGTCTCTGGAAACACCATATATTTT; CDR3: CATKPRGVSGNTIYF
J: TRBJ2-3; size: .; D: .; V: TRBV28; DNA: TGTGCCAGCAGTTTACTAGCCCTTCGGGGCACAGATACGCAGTATTTT; CDR3: CASSLLALRGTDTQYF
J: TRBJ2-2; size: .; D: .; V: TRBV7-9; DNA: TGTGCCAGCAGATTCGACATACTGAATTCCGGGGAGCTGTTTTTT; CDR3: CASRFDILNSGELFF
J: TRBJ1-5; size: .; D: .; V: TRBV5-6; DNA: TGTGCCAGCAGCCCTTTAGGGGGCAATCAGCCCCAGCATTTT; CDR3: CASSPLGGNQPQHF
J: TRBJ1-6; size: .; D: .; V: TRBV6-5; DNA: TGTGCCAGCAGGACAGCGGGGGGTTCACCCCTCCACTTT; CDR3: CASRTAGGSPLHF
J: TRBJ1-3; size: .; D: .; V: TRBV6-6; DNA: TGTGCCAGCAGTTTACCCGGAAACACCATATATTTT; CDR3: CASSLPGNTIYF
J: TRBJ2-7; size: .; D: .; V: TRBV5-1; DNA: TGCGCCAGCAGCTTGGAGGATAGGGGCTACGAGCAGTACTTC; CDR3: CASSLEDRGYEQYF
J: TRBJ1-5; size: .; D: TRBD1; V: TRBV7-2; DNA: TGTGCCAGCAGCTTGCGACAGGGAAAACTTCAGCCCCAGCATTTT; CDR3: CASSLRQGKLQPQHF
J: TRBJ2-1; size: .; D: TRBD2; V: TRBV2; DNA: TGTGCCAGCAGGATGAGAGAGTCTAGCGGGACTCGGAGCTCCTACAATGAGCAGTTCTTC; CDR3: CASRMRESSGTRSSYNEQFF
J: TRBJ2-7; size: .; D: TRBD1; V: TRBV18; DNA: TGTGCCAGCTCAAGTGGACAGGGGAGCTCCTACGAGCAGTACTTC; CDR3: CASSSGQGSSYEQYF
J: TRBJ1-6; size: .; D: .; V: TRBV7-2; DNA: TGTGCCAGCAGCTTAAAGTTGTCAGCGAGCTCCTATAATTCACCCCTCCACTTT; CDR3: CASSLKLSASSYNSPLHF
J: TRBJ1-1; size: .; D: .; V: TRBV29-1; DNA: TGCAGCGTAGGGGAAGGGAACACTGAAGCTTTCTTT; CDR3: CSVGEGNTEAFF
J: TRBJ1-6; size: .; D: .; V: TRBV7-9; DNA: TGTGCCAGCAGCCCCATGGGGGACTCCTATAATTCACCCCTCCACTTT; CDR3: CASSPMGDSYNSPLHF
J: TRBJ2-5; size: .; D: .; V: TRBV18; DNA: TGTGCCAGCTCACCACCGGTCGGTCAAGAGACCCAGTACTTC; CDR3: CASSPPVGQETQYF
J: TRBJ1-2; size: .; D: TRBD1; V: TRBV5-1; DNA: TGCGCCAGCAGCTTGGGGGACAGCCCCAACTATGGCTACACCTTC; CDR3: CASSLGDSPNYGYTF
J: TRBJ1-6; size: .; D: .; V: TRBV5-5; DNA: TGTGCCAGCAGCTTGTGGCCCAGGGCGGGGAGCTCCTATAATTCACCCCTCCACTTT; CDR3: CASSLWPRAGSSYNSPLHF
J: TRBJ1-2; size: .; D: .; V: TRBV28; DNA: TGTGCCAGCAGTTTAAAACAGTACTATGGCTACACCTTC; CDR3: CASSLKQYYGYTF
J: TRBJ2-3; size: .; D: TRBD1; V: TRBV11-2; DNA: TGTGCCAGCAGCTCTCAGGGGGCCACAGATACGCAGTATTTT; CDR3: CASSSQGATDTQYF
J: TRBJ2-2; size: .; D: .; V: TRBV10-2; DNA: TGCGCCAGTAGTAGAGGGGGGCCTAACACCGGGGAGCTGTTTTTT; CDR3: CASSRGGPNTGELFF
J: TRBJ2-3; size: .; D: TRBD1; V: TRBV27; DNA: TGTGCCAGCAGTTCCCTTACAGGGGGCTATTGGACAGATACGCAGTATTTT; CDR3: CASSSLTGGYWTDTQYF
J: TRBJ1-2; size: .; D: TRBD1; V: TRBV28; DNA: TGTGCCAGCAGATATACAGGGGTAGATGGCTACACCTTC; CDR3: CASRYTGVDGYTF
J: TRBJ2-3; size: .; D: TRBD1; V: TRBV9; DNA: TGTGCCAGCAGCGTAGCCGGACAGGGGGCAAGCACAGATACGCAGTATTTT; CDR3: CASSVAGQGASTDTQYF
J: TRBJ2-1; size: .; D: .; V: TRBV7-2; DNA: TGTGCCAGCAGCTTAGAAACGAGGCAGTTCTTC; CDR3: CASSLETRQFF
J: TRBJ2-2; size: .; D: TRBD1; V: TRBV11-2; DNA: TGTGCCAGCAGCCCGACAGGGGGCAGTACCGGGGAGCTGTTTTTT; CDR3: CASSPTGGSTGELFF
J: TRBJ1-1; size: .; D: .; V: TRBV19; DNA: TGTGCCAGTAGTATTCGGACAGCCCCGAACACTGAAGCTTTCTTT; CDR3: CASSIRTAPNTEAFF
J: TRBJ2-5; size: .; D: TRBD2; V: TRBV5-1; DNA: TGCGCCAGCAGTGGGGCGGGAGGGCCGGAAGAGACCCAGTACTTC; CDR3: CASSGAGGPEETQYF
J: TRBJ2-7; size: .; D: .; V: TRBV5-1; DNA: TGCGCCAGCAGCTTGGTTTCCGGACAAGCCTCCTACGAGCAGTACTTC; CDR3: CASSLVSGQASYEQYF
J: TRBJ1-2; size: once; D: TRBD1; V: TRBV18; DNA: TGTGCCAGCTCACCAAGGGACAGGGGGGCTAACTATGGCTACACCTTC; CDR3: CASSPRDRGANYGYTF
J: TRBJ1-3; size: .; D: TRBD1; V: TRBV7-2; DNA: TGTGCCAGCAGCCCAGGACAGGCCGGAAACACCATATATTTT; CDR3: CASSPGQAGNTIYF
J: TRBJ2-7; size: .; D: TRBD1; V: TRBV5-1; DNA: TGCGCCAGCAGCTTGGCCGGGACAGCCTCCTACGAGCAGTACTTC; CDR3: CASSLAGTASYEQYF
J: TRBJ1-2; size: .; D: .; V: TRBV6-5; DNA: TGTGCCAGCAGTCGCGGGGGGGGAGGGAATGGCTACACCTTC; CDR3: CASSRGGGGNGYTF
J: TRBJ2-7; size: once; D: TRBD2; V: TRBV5-1; DNA: TGCGCCAGCAGCTTGGCTCCCCAGACGGGAGGACTCTACGAGCAGTACTTC; CDR3: CASSLAPQTGGLYEQYF
J: TRBJ2-7; size: .; D: TRBD1; V: TRBV25-1; DNA: TGTGCCAGCAGTCGGGACAGGCTCTCCTACGAGCAGTACTTC; CDR3: CASSRDRLSYEQYF
J: TRBJ2-7; size: many; D: .; V: TRBV5-1; DNA: TGCGCCAGCAGCAGTCGTAACACGGGCAGGTACGAGCAGTACTTC; CDR3: CASSSRNTGRYEQYF